What follows are 30 T cell receptor beta chains derived from one specimen sequenced in a study of shared clonotypes between healthy human individuals. As defined, naive CD8 cells were CD45RO-negative and positively selected for CCR7, with terminally differentiated effector memory CD45RA+ cells excluded. Generated by immunoSEQ multiplex PCR, the TCRdb table keeps only in-frame clones and is missing some. Among millions of clones, about 95% were seen once, and the ten largest hold approximately 1.2%. Input material: naive CD8+ T cells sorted from blood. The receptors derive from a man aged 18-30 years in good health.

This sequence joins TRBV28 and TRBJ2-5; D is possibly TRBD1 (5 bases). Trimming cost V 3 bases and J 5 bases, with 16 bases left between them. The germline CDR1 and CDR2 sequences are MDHEN and SYDVKM. The CDR3 is 15 amino acids. Here the CDR3 DNA reads TGTGCCAGCAGTTTGGGGCTAGATTTGGTGGAGACCCAGTACTTC. This gives the protein CASSLGLDLVETQYF.

The chain carries TRBV7-6 and TRBJ2-5; the D is unclear. CDR1 SGHVS and CDR2 FNYEAQ come from the germline V gene. Between the trimmed V and J ends, which lost 3 bases and 2 bases, there was a span of 10 bases. This CDR3 contains 14 residues. DNA for the CDR3: TGTGCCAGCAGCTTTGACCCGAGACAAGAGACCCAGTACTTC. It specifies CASSFDPRQETQYF.

V is TRBV27 and J is TRBJ2-7; 10 nucleotides agree with TRBD2. There are 16 residues in the CDR3. V lost 5 bases and J lost 1; bases outside the gene matches: 8. Germline V gene lookup returns CDR1 MNHEY and CDR2 SMNVEV (reference sequence). The CDR3 DNA reads TGTGCCAGCAGTACTATTGCTAGCGGGGGATCCTACGAGCAGTACTTC. It specifies CASSTIASGGSYEQYF.

The chain combines TRBV2 with TRBJ2-7; D unresolved. V was trimmed by 6 bases and J by 4 bases, leaving 4 bases between them. Looked up from germline, CDR1 is SNHLY and CDR2 is FYNNEI. The CDR3 is 10 residues long. CDR3 sequence: CASSQYEQYF. As DNA, the CDR3 is TGTGCCAGCAGCCAATACGAGCAGTACTTC.

V gene TRBV29-1 combines with J gene TRBJ2-7; D might be TRBD2 (5 bases). V gave up 4 bases and J gave up 3 bases, with 13 bases separating them. Germline values: CDR1 SQVTM, CDR2 ANQGSEA. The CDR3 consists of 13 residues. CDR3 DNA sequence: TGCAGCGTTGGTGTGGGAGTAAGCTACGAGCAGTACTTC. It is translated as CSVGVGVSYEQYF.

This clone was detected only once. This same CDR3 is encoded by further DNA sequences in the sample. This chain uses TRBV13 with TRBJ2-2; either TRBD1 or TRBD2 may supply D (5 bases each). This CDR3 has 15 amino acids. Trimming left V 1 base short and J 5 bases short, with 11 bases between. Germline V lookup: CDR1 PRHDT, CDR2 FYEKMQ (reference sequence). The CDR3 DNA reads TGTGCCAGCAGCTTAGAGGGGACGGCTACCGGGGAGCTGTTTTTT. Residues: CASSLEGTATGELFF.

This chain links TRBV6-1 with TRBJ2-2; D is perhaps TRBD1 (6 bases). There are 15 residues in the CDR3. CDR1 and CDR2 from the germline V gene are MNHNS and SASEGT. The germline V and J ends were trimmed by 2 bases and 1 base, with 8 bases remaining between them. The CDR3 DNA sequence: TGTGCCAGCAGTGAACCCAGGGGGAACACCGGGGAGCTGTTTTTT. Protein product: CASSEPRGNTGELFF.

The chain is built from TRBV5-4 and TRBJ2-7; D call uncertain. The CDR3 length is 11 residues. Germline CDR1 is SGHNT and CDR2 is YYREEE (reference sequence). The germline V and J ends were trimmed by 2 bases and 5 bases, with 5 bases remaining between them. CDR3 amino acids: CASSFHDEQYF. The CDR3 bases are TGTGCCAGCAGCTTTCACGACGAGCAGTACTTC.

The chain couples TRBV9 to TRBJ2-7, with 9 positions matching TRBD1. This CDR3 has 15 amino acids. Germline CDR1 reads SGDLS; CDR2 reads YYNGEE. Trimming at V came to 3 bases and at J to 2 bases, leaving 6 bases not matched to a gene. Here the CDR3 reads CASSGPGQGPYEQYF. CDR3 bases: TGTGCCAGCAGCGGGCCGGGACAGGGTCCCTACGAGCAGTACTTC.

V is TRBV28 and J is TRBJ2-7; no reliable D call. The CDR3 is 13 amino acids. CDR1 and CDR2 (germline): MDHEN, SYDVKM. The V end was cut by 8 bases, the J end by 2 bases, with 13 bases between. As DNA, the CDR3 is TGTGCCAGCCGCGCGTTTTCAGCCTACGAGCAGTACTTC. Translated, it gives CASRAFSAYEQYF.

About this clone itself: This sample also contains other DNA sequences that code for the same CDR3. The genes are TRBV6-5 and TRBJ2-7; TRBD1 matches 8 bases. CDR1 is MNHEY, CDR2 SVGAGI, per germline. The V gene end was trimmed by 4 bases and the J gene end by 3 bases; junction bases not matched to a gene: 5. This CDR3 has 14 amino acids. As DNA, the CDR3 is TGTGCCAGCAGTTCCGGACAGGGAGTCTACGAGCAGTACTTC. Translated: CASSSGQGVYEQYF.

This sequence joins TRBV7-8 and TRBJ2-7; TRBD2 is a possible D gene (6 bases). This CDR3 contains 13 residues. Trimming pared 5 bases from V and 4 bases from J, leaving 12 bases between. Germline values: CDR1 SGHVS, CDR2 FQNEAQ. The CDR3 loop reads CASSPGLLYEQYF. The CDR3 nucleotides read TGTGCCAGCAGCCCGGGACTTCTATACGAGCAGTACTTC.

The V gene is TRBV21-1, the J gene TRBJ2-5; the listed D gene, TRBD1, was not tested against the DNA. TRBV21-1 is annotated as a pseudogene. The CDR3 sequence is 16 residues long. The CDR3, as DNA: TGTGCCAGCAGCAAAAAGGGGACAGGGGGATCGGAGACCCAGTACTTC. This gives the protein CASSKKGTGGSETQYF.

The chain employs TRBV27 and TRBJ1-4; D gene uncertain. Trimming took 1 base from V and 7 from J, leaving 10 bases between them. The CDR3 is 14 amino acids. Germline V CDR1 and CDR2: MNHEY, SMNVEV (reference sequence). CDR3 sequence: CASSLLDDTEKLFF. As DNA, the CDR3 is TGTGCCAGCAGTTTATTGGACGATACTGAAAAACTGTTTTTT.

The chain joins TRBV6-5 to TRBJ2-7; D remains unclear. The CDR3 runs 14 residues. Trimming shortened V by 2 bases and J by 0 bases, and 8 bases separated the two germline ends. In germline, CDR1 is MNHEY, CDR2 SVGAGI. In DNA form, the CDR3 reads TGTGCCAGCAGTTACCACGGACCCTCCTACGAGCAGTACTTC. Translated, it gives CASSYHGPSYEQYF.

The gene calls are TRBV7-6 and TRBJ2-7, with a possible D match to TRBD1 (6 bases). CDR1 and CDR2 from the germline V gene are SGHVS and FNYEAQ. The V end lost 5 bases, the J end lost 6 bases, and 17 bases lay between the germline ends. The CDR3 runs to 14 residues. The CDR3 sequence: CASSAQTGLLEQYF. The CDR3 DNA sequence: TGTGCCAGCAGCGCCCAAACAGGGTTGCTCGAGCAGTACTTC.

V usage is TRBV2 and J usage is TRBJ1-2, with D hard to call. Germline lookup yields CDR1 SNHLY and CDR2 FYNNEI. This CDR3 region has 13 residues. Trimming stripped 6 bases from V and 3 bases from J, with 11 bases between. This chain's CDR3 is CASRSTRDYGYTF. The CDR3 region has the DNA TGTGCCAGCAGGTCCACCCGTGACTATGGCTACACCTTC.

The J gene is TRBJ1-2, the V gene TRBV2; D uncertain. Germline CDR1 SNHLY, CDR2 FYNNEI. Trimming took 8 bases from V and 4 from J, leaving 14 bases between them. The CDR3 length is 13 residues. The CDR3 is CASVLTGSYGYTF. The CDR3 DNA sequence: TGTGCCAGCGTTCTAACCGGGTCCTATGGCTACACCTTC.

The rearrangement links TRBV19 to TRBJ2-7, with 12 bases identical to TRBD2. There are 15 residues in the CDR3. The V segment lost 6 bases and the J segment 1 base; nucleotides outside the gene matches: 4. Germline V lookup: CDR1 LNHDA, CDR2 SQIVND (reference sequence). CDR3 amino acids: CASRRLAGASYEQYF. The CDR3 coding sequence is TGTGCCAGTAGGAGACTAGCGGGGGCGTCCTACGAGCAGTACTTC.

The genes are TRBV28 and TRBJ2-5; D is possibly TRBD1 (6 bases). Trimming took off 4 bases at V and 2 bases at J, with 11 bases between the two ends. The length of the CDR3 is 14 residues. Germline values: CDR1 MDHEN, CDR2 SYDVKM. As DNA, the CDR3 is TGTGCCAGCAGTTCCGACAGGAATCAAGAGACCCAGTACTTC. Its translation is CASSSDRNQETQYF. Full variable domain (remainder filled in from reference TRBV28 and TRBJ2-5): DVKVTQSSRYLVKRTGEKVFLECVQDMDHENMFWYRQDPGLGLRLIYFSYDVKMKEKGDIPEGYSVSREKKERFSLILESASTNQTSMYLCASSSDRNQETQYFGPGTRLLVL.

A word on this clone: At one boundary the junction diverges from the germline segment, which might be a read error. The chain carries TRBV5-6 and TRBJ2-5; D possibly corresponds to TRBD2 (5 bases). The CDR3 runs to 13 residues. The germline V gene encodes CDR1 SGHDT and CDR2 YYEEEE. The CDR3 loop reads CASSPGSGDRADF. CDR3 nucleotide sequence: TGTGCCAGCAGCCCCGGGTCGGGCGATAGAGCGGACTTC.

The rearrangement links TRBV7-9 to TRBJ2-7, with 11 bases matching TRBD2. CDR1 and CDR2 (germline): SEHNR, FQNEAQ (reference sequence). The CDR3 is 18 residues long. The V gene end was trimmed by 0 bases and the J gene end by 0 bases; junction bases not matched to a gene: 7. The CDR3 loop reads CASSLAGLAGGHSYEQYF. In DNA form, the CDR3 reads TGTGCCAGCAGCTTAGCGGGGCTAGCGGGGGGCCACTCCTACGAGCAGTACTTC. The variable domain in full, with the rest retrieved from reference TRBV7-9 and TRBJ2-7, is DTGVSQNPRHKITKRGQNVTFRCDPISEHNRLYWYRQTLGQGPEFLTYFQNEAQLEKSRLLSDRFSAERPKGSFSTLEIQRTEQGDSAMYLCASSLAGLAGGHSYEQYFGPGTRLTVT.

This chain connects TRBV4-2 to TRBJ2-5; 7 bases line up with TRBD1. Germline V lookup: CDR1 LGHNA, CDR2 YNFKEQ. The CDR3 totals 14 residues. V shed 2 bases, J shed 5 bases, and the junction held 5 bases outside the gene matches. The CDR3 coding sequence is TGTGCCAGCAGCCAACACGACAGGGCGGAGACCCAGTACTTC. It translates to CASSQHDRAETQYF.

The chain combines TRBV10-3 with TRBJ2-5, with D possibly being TRBD1 (6 bases). V dropped 2 bases and J dropped 5 bases, with 12 bases sitting between them. Germline V gene data show CDR1 as ENHRY and CDR2 as SYGVKD. There are 14 residues in the CDR3. As DNA, the CDR3 is TGTGCCATCAGTGAGGGGGGCTTGGCGGAGACCCAGTACTTC. Protein: CAISEGGLAETQYF.

Comment on this clone: Other nucleotide sequences from this sample produce the same CDR3. J is TRBJ2-7 and V is TRBV27; 7 nucleotides match TRBD1. Unmatched junction bases numbered 4, after V lost 3 bases and J lost 2 bases. Germline CDR1 reads MNHEY; CDR2 reads SMNVEV (reference sequence). CDR3 length: 14 residues. The CDR3, as DNA: TGTGCCAGCAGTTTCCGGGACAGTACCTACGAGCAGTACTTC. Encoded protein: CASSFRDSTYEQYF.

The chain uses TRBV7-2 and TRBJ2-1; TRBD2 matches at 12 bases. With V trimmed by 5 bases and J by 2 bases, 7 bases remained unmatched. The CDR3 is made up of 17 amino acids. CDR1 is SGHTA and CDR2 is FQGNSA in the germline V gene. The CDR3 DNA follows: TGTGCCAGCAGCCCGGGGCTAGCGGGGGGGCCCTACAATGAGCAGTTCTTC. It codes for CASSPGLAGGPYNEQFF.

This chain joins TRBV10-1 and TRBJ1-6; the match to TRBD1 covers 9 bases. Trimming removed 3 bases from V and 0 bases from J; junction bases left unmatched: 6. From germline, CDR1 is WNHNN and CDR2 SYGVQD (reference sequence). This CDR3 comprises 18 residues. As DNA, the CDR3 is TGCGCCAGCAGTGACCGGGGACAGGGAAGCTCCTATAATTCACCCCTCCACTTT. Its protein is CASSDRGQGSSYNSPLHF.

This chain joins TRBV27 and TRBJ2-1, with a tentative D call TRBD2 (5 bases). The germline V gene encodes CDR1 MNHEY and CDR2 SMNVEV (reference sequence). The CDR3 runs to 14 residues. The V and J ends lost 4 bases and 7 bases respectively, with 14 bases between them. The CDR3 spells CASSWGGSENEQFF. Here the CDR3 DNA reads TGTGCCAGCAGTTGGGGTGGGAGCGAAAATGAGCAGTTCTTC.

The J gene is TRBJ2-5, the V gene TRBV30; unclear D gene. The CDR3 has 13 residues. V was trimmed by 0 bases and J by 4 bases, leaving 9 bases between them. The germline V gene encodes CDR1 GTSNPN and CDR2 SVGIG (reference sequence). The CDR3 reads CAWSVLHGETQYF. The CDR3 DNA follows: TGTGCCTGGAGTGTACTTCACGGAGAGACCCAGTACTTC.

This chain uses TRBV7-9 with TRBJ2-1; maybe TRBD2 (5 bases). Germline V gene data show CDR1 as SEHNR and CDR2 as FQNEAQ (reference sequence). Trimming removed 5 bases from V and 8 bases from J, with 19 bases in between. This CDR3 has 15 residues. The CDR3: CASSTPGREDDEQFF. As DNA, the CDR3 is TGTGCCAGCAGCACGCCGGGAAGAGAGGACGATGAGCAGTTCTTC. Full variable domain (missing parts from reference TRBV7-9 and TRBJ2-1): DTGVSQNPRHKITKRGQNVTFRCDPISEHNRLYWYRQTLGQGPEFLTYFQNEAQLEKSRLLSDRFSAERPKGSFSTLEIQRTEQGDSAMYLCASSTPGREDDEQFFGPGTRLTVL.